A single sample is the source of the 8 T cell receptor beta chains below, sequenced in a study of shared clonotypes between healthy human individuals. Positively selected for CCR7, the CD45RO-negative cells used as naive CD8 cells excluded terminally differentiated effector memory CD45RA+ cells. Generated by immunoSEQ multiplex PCR, the TCRdb table keeps only in-frame clones and is missing some. This sample has over 2,000,000 clones, with roughly 93% found just once. The sequenced sample consisted of naive CD8+ T cells from PBMCs. Every receptor here comes from a man between 18 and 29 years old in good health. Some clones in this sample may be carry-over from other donors' samples.

The CDR3 here is CASRNRDDFEQYF. CDR3 coding DNA: TGTGCCAGCAGGAACAGGGATGATTTCGAGCAGTACTTC. The chain links TRBV14 to TRBJ2-7; possible D gene TRBD1, 6 bases. Germline V gene data show CDR1 as SGHDN and CDR2 as FVKESK. V shed 6 bases and J shed 6 bases, with 15 bases lying between them. CDR3 length: 13 residues.

The V gene is TRBV7-9, the J gene TRBJ2-1, with 12 bases lining up with TRBD2. The CDR3 sequence is 15 residues long. Trimming cost V 6 bases and J 4 bases; bases outside gene matches: 4. The germline gives CDR1 SEHNR, CDR2 FQNEAQ (reference sequence). CDR3 bases: TGTGCCAGCAGGCAAGGACTAGCGGGGTACAATGAGCAGTTCTTC. Amino acid sequence: CASRQGLAGYNEQFF.

This clone was picked up one time. The V call is TRBV7-9, the J call TRBJ1-4; maybe TRBD1 (6 bases). This CDR3 has 16 amino acids. Germline V gene lookup returns CDR1 SEHNR and CDR2 FQNEAQ (reference sequence). V dropped 3 bases and J dropped 8 bases, with 19 bases sitting between them. CDR3 in DNA: TGTGCCAGCAGCTTTCGGGCAGGGGATGAAGGGGAAAAACTGTTTTTT. As protein: CASSFRAGDEGEKLFF.

The chain has TRBV6-6 and TRBJ1-1; D is unresolved. Per germline, CDR1 MNHNY and CDR2 SVGAGI (reference sequence). The CDR3 is 16 amino acids. V was cut by 3 bases and J by 1 base, with 15 bases left in between. The CDR3 DNA sequence: TGTGCCAGCAGTTATGGTCCCCGGGTGAAGAACACTGAAGCTTTCTTT. This sequence encodes CASSYGPRVKNTEAFF.

The CDR3 protein is CASSPGLPLNYGYTF. In nucleotides, the CDR3 is TGTGCCAGCAGCCCCGGGCTCCCCCTTAATTATGGCTACACCTTC. The chain has TRBV7-9 and TRBJ1-2; D gene uncertain. The CDR3 is made up of 15 amino acids. Germline V gene lookup returns CDR1 SEHNR and CDR2 FQNEAQ (reference sequence). V lost 5 bases and J 5 bases, leaving 18 bases between the germline ends.

V is TRBV27 and J is TRBJ2-7; D may be TRBD1 (5 bases). Trimming cost V 7 bases and J 2 bases, with 9 bases left between them. Per germline, CDR1 MNHEY and CDR2 SMNVEV (reference sequence). This CDR3 contains 12 residues. This CDR3 reads CASTSTAYEQYF. The CDR3 DNA reads as TGTGCCAGCACCTCGACAGCCTACGAGCAGTACTTC.

The CDR3 region has the DNA TGTGCCAGCAGTCTTATGGTGAGGGGGCGTGGAAATTCACCCCTCCACTTT. Its protein is CASSLMVRGRGNSPLHF. V gene TRBV27 combines with J gene TRBJ1-6; 7 bases line up with TRBD1. V lost 5 bases, J lost 7 bases, and 14 bases stayed unmatched. Germline loops: CDR1 MNHEY, CDR2 SMNVEV (reference sequence). CDR3 length: 17 residues.

The chain recombines TRBV10-3 with TRBJ1-4; TRBD1 matches 9 bases. The CDR3 covers 16 residues. V shed 2 bases and J 5 bases; nucleotides not matched to a gene: 6. Germline values: CDR1 ENHRY, CDR2 SYGVKD. This CDR3 reads CAISERGQGINEKLFF. In nucleotides, the CDR3 is TGTGCCATCAGTGAGAGAGGACAGGGGATAAATGAAAAACTGTTTTTT.